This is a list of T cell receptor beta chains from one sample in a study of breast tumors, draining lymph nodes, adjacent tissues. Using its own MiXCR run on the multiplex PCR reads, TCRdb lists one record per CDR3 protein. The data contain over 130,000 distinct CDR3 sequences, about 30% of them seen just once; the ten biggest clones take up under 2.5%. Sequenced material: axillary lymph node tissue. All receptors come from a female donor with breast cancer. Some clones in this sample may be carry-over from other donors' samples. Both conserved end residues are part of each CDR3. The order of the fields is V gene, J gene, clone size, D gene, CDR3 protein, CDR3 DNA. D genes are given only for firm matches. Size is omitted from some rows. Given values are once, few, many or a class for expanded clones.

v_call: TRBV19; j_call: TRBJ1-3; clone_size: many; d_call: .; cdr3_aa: CASSMQGYGNTIYF; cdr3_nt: TGTGCCAGTAGTATGCAGGGCTATGGAAACACCATATATTTT
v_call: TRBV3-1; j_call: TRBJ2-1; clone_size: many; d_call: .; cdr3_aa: CASSQDWGREFF; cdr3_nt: TGTGCCAGCAGCCAAGATTGGGGAAGGGAGTTCTTC
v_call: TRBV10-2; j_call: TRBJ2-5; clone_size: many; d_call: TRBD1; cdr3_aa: CASRQGALETQYF; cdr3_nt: TGCGCCAGCAGACAGGGGGCCTTGGAGACCCAGTACTTC
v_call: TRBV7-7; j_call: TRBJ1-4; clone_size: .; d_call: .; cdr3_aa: CASSLDRGARERLFF; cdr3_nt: TGTGCTAGCAGCTTAGATCGGGGGGCAAGGGAAAGACTGTTTTTT
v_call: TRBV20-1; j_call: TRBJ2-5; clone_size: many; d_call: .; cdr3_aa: CSARGRLETQYF; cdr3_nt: TGCAGTGCTAGGGGCCGCCTAGAGACCCAGTACTTC
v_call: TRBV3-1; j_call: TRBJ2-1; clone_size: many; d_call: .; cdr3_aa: CASSLGTAIEQFF; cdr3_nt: TGTGCCAGCAGCCTTGGGACCGCGATTGAGCAGTTCTTC
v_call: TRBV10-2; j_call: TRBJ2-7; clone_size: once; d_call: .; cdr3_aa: CASSLAGHNYEQYF; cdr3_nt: TGCGCCAGCAGTTTAGCCGGACACAACTACGAGCAGTACTTC
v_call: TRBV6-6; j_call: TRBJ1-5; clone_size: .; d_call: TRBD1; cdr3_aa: CAGSLGQGARGQPQHF; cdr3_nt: TGTGCCGGCTCACTGGGACAGGGGGCGCGTGGACAGCCCCAGCATTTT
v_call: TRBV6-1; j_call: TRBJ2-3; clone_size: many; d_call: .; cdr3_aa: CASSLISGGDTQYF; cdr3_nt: TGTGCCAGCAGCTTAATTAGCGGTGGCGATACGCAGTATTTT
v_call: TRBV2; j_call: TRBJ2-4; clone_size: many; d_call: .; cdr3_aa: CASSRTGEENIQYF; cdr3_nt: TGTGCCAGCAGCCGAACAGGGGAGGAAAACATTCAGTACTTC
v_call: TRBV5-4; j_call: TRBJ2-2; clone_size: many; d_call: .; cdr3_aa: CASSLVSANTGELFF; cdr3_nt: TGTGCCAGCAGCTTGGTTTCCGCGAACACCGGGGAGCTGTTTTTT
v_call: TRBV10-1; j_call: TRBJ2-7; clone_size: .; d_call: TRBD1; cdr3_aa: CASSDPDRVDEQYF; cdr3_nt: TGCGCCAGCAGTGATCCGGACAGGGTGGACGAGCAGTACTTC
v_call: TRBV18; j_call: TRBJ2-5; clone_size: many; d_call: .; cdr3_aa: CASSSVLVETQYF; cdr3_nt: TGTGCCAGCTCATCGGTCTTGGTGGAGACCCAGTACTTC
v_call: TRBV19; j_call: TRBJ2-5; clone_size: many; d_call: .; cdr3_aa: CASSIAGEGETQYF; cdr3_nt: TGTGCCAGTAGTATAGCAGGGGAGGGTGAGACCCAGTACTTC
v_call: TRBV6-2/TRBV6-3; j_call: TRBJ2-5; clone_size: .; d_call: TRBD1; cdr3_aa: CASQTKQGVSLSGETQYF; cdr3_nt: TGTGCCAGTCAGACCAAACAGGGGGTATCTCTATCGGGGGAGACCCAGTACTTC
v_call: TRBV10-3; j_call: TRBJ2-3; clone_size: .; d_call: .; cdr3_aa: CTVSRTSTDTQYF; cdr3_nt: TGTACCGTCTCCCGTACTAGCACAGATACGCAGTATTTT
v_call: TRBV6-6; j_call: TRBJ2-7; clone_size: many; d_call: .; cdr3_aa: CASSYGVQYEQYF; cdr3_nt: TGTGCCAGCAGTTACGGGGTACAGTACGAGCAGTACTTC
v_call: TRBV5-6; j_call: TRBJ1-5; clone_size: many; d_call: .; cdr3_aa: CASSFSPDSNQPQHF; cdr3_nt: TGTGCCAGCAGCTTTTCTCCTGATAGCAATCAGCCCCAGCATTTT
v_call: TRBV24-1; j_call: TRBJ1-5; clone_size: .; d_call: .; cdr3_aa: CATSEQLGFEETQHF; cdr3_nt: TGTGCCACCAGTGAACAACTCGGTTTTGAGGAGACCCAGCATTTT
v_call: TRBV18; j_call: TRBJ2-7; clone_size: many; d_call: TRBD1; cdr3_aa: CASSPGTDRGAYEQYF; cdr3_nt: TGTGCCAGCTCACCAGGGACGGACAGGGGCGCCTACGAGCAGTACTTC
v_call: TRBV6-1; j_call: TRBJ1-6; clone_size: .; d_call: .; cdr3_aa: CASKDAPEIPTGNSPLHF; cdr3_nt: TGTGCCAGCAAGGATGCACCGGAAATCCCTACAGGAAATTCACCCCTCCACTTT
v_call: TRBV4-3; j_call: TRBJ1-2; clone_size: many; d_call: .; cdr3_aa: CASSQDPGSYGYTF; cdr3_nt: TGCGCCAGCAGCCAAGATCCAGGCAGCTATGGCTACACCTTC
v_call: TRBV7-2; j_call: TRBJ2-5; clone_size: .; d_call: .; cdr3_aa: CASSFYICSARTALGEETQYF; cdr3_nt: .
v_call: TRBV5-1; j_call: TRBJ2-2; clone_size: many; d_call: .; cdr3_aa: CASSLVRQSNTGELFF; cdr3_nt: TGCGCCAGCAGCTTGGTCCGACAGTCGAACACCGGGGAGCTGTTTTTT
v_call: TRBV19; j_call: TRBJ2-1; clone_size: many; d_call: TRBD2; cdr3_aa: CASKSGGAKVGEQFF; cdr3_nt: TGTGCCAGTAAAAGCGGGGGGGCGAAAGTTGGTGAGCAGTTCTTC
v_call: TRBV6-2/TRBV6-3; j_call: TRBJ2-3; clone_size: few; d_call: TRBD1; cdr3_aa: CAARPGGKGADTQYF; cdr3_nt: TGTGCCGCCAGGCCAGGGGGCAAGGGCGCAGATACGCAGTATTTT
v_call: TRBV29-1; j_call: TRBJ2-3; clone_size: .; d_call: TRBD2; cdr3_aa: CSFGSGYTDTQYF; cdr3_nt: TGCAGCTTCGGTAGCGGGTACACAGATACGCAGTATTTT
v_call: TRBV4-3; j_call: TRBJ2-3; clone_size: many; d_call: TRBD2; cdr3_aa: CASSQGVSGGATDTQYF; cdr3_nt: TGCGCCAGCAGCCAAGGCGTTAGCGGGGGGGCGACAGATACGCAGTATTTT
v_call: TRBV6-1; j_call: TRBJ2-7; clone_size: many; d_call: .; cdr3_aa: CASSDRISLGVLTDEQYF; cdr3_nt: TGTGCCAGCAGTGACCGAATATCCCTGGGGGTATTAACGGACGAGCAGTACTTC
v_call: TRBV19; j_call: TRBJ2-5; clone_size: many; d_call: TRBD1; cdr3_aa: CASTKKPGQGQETQYF; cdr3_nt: TGTGCCAGTACTAAAAAACCGGGACAGGGCCAAGAGACCCAGTACTTC
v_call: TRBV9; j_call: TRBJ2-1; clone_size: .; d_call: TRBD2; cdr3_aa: CASSVDGGSFYNEQFF; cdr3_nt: TGTGCCAGCAGCGTTGACGGCGGGAGCTTCTACAATGAGCAGTTCTTC
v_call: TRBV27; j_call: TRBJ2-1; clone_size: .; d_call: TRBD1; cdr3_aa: CASSLYGQGPYNEQFF; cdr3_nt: TGTGCCAGCAGTTTATACGGACAGGGCCCCTACAATGAGCAGTTCTTC
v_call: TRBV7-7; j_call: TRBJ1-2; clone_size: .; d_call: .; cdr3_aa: CASSLWPGGGDYGYTF; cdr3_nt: TGTGCTAGCAGCTTATGGCCTGGGGGGGGCGACTATGGCTACACCTTC
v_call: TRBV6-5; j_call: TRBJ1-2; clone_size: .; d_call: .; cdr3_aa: CASSYSNRGPSYGYTF; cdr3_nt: TGTGCCAGCAGTTACTCGAACCGGGGGCCAAGCTATGGCTACACCTTC
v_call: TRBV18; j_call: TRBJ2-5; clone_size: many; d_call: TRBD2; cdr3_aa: CASTPQRGGSETQYF; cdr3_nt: TGTGCCAGCACACCACAGCGGGGGGGCTCAGAGACCCAGTACTTC
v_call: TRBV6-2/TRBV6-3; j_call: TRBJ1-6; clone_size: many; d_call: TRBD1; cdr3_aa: CASSLTGGLNGSPLHF; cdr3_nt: TGTGCCAGCAGTTTGACAGGGGGCCTGAATGGATCACCCCTCCACTTT
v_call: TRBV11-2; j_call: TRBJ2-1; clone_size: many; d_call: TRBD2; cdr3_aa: CASSLSGDEQFF; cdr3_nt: TGTGCCAGCAGCCTTAGCGGGGATGAGCAGTTCTTC
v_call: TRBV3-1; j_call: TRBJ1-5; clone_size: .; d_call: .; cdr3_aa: CASSQAQHF; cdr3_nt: TGTGCCAGCAGCCAGGCCCAGCATTTT
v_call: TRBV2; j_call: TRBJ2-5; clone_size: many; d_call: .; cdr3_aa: CASSTGLETQYF; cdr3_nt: TGTGCCAGCAGTACGGGTTTGGAGACCCAGTACTTC
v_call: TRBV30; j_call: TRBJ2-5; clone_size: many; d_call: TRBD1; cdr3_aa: CAWSTGAKETQYF; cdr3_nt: TGTGCCTGGTCTACAGGGGCCAAAGAGACCCAGTACTTC
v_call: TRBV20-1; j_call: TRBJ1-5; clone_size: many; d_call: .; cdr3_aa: CSATPPGPNQPQHF; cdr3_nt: TGCAGTGCTACACCGCCGGGGCCCAATCAGCCCCAGCATTTT
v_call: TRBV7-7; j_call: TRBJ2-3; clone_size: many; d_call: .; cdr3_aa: CASSLGRGGGQDTQYF; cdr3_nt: TGTGCTAGCAGCTTAGGCAGGGGCGGAGGACAAGATACGCAGTATTTT
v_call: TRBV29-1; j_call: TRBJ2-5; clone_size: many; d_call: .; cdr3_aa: CSVSPELETQYF; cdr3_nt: TGCAGCGTATCCCCAGAATTGGAGACCCAGTACTTC
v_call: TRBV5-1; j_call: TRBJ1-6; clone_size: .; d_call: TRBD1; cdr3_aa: CASSLGQGGNSPLHF; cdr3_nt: TGCGCCAGCAGCTTGGGACAGGGAGGTAATTCACCCCTCCACTTT
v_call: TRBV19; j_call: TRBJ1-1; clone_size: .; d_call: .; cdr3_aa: CATRRWDTEAFF; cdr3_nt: TGTGCCACTAGGCGGTGGGACACTGAAGCTTTCTTT
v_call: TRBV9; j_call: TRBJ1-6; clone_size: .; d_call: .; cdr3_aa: CASSVGGFDSPLHF; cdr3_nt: TGTGCCAGCAGCGTAGGAGGTTTTGATTCACCCCTCCACTTT
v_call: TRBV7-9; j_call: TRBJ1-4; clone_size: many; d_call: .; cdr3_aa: CASSWISGDEKLFF; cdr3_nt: TGTGCCAGCAGCTGGATATCTGGGGATGAAAAACTGTTTTTT
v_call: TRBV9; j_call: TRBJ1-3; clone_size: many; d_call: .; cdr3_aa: CASSVAGASGNTIYF; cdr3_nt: TGTGCCAGCAGCGTAGCCGGGGCCTCTGGAAACACCATATATTTT
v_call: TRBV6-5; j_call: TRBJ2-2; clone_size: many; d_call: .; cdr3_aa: CASRTHRENTGELFF; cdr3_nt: TGTGCCAGCAGAACACACAGGGAGAACACCGGGGAGCTGTTTTTT
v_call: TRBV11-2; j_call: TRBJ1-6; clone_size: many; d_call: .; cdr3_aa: CASSLRRGGLNSPLHF; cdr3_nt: TGTGCCAGCAGCCTCCGGAGGGGAGGATTAAATTCACCCCTCCACTTT
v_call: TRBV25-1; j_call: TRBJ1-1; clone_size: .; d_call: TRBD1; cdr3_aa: CASSDRGRAMNTEAFF; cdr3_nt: TGTGCCAGCAGTGACAGGGGGAGGGCCATGAACACTGAAGCTTTCTTT
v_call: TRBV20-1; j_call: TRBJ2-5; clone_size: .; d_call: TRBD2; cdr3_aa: CSASRLAGGLETQYF; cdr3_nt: TGCAGTGCTTCACGACTAGCGGGGGGCTTAGAGACCCAGTACTTC
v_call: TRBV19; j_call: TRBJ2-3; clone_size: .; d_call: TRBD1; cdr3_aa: CASRTGTGVDVTDTQYF; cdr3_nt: TGTGCCAGTAGGACCGGGACAGGGGTCGATGTCACAGATACGCAGTATTTT